These 19 T cell receptor beta chains were all obtained from the same sample, sequenced in a study of T cell clonality in common variable immunodeficiency. Broader study findings: In common variable immunodeficiency, TCR beta chains reportedly carried fewer deletions and N-nucleotide insertions.

TCRdb's table, derived via immunoSEQ multiplex PCR, lists solely in-frame clones and lacks some. This sample has 20,000 to 25,000 clones, each found more than once. These receptors lack a known antigen. The material sequenced was peripheral blood mononuclear cells. Every receptor here comes from a human donor with common variable immunodeficiency.

Relative to its sample, this clone is medium-sized. The CDR3 DNA, read in part, is TGTGCCAGCTCACCATCTTTGACTAGCGGGGGCCCCTTTGTCAATGAG. It translates to CASSPSLTSGGPFVNE. The whole CDR3 region reads CASSPSLTSGGPFVNEQFF. The chain recombines TRBV18 with TRBJ2-1; 12 bases map to TRBD2. Read coverage stops 3 residues before the CDR3 terminus; the germline J gene supplies the remainder. From germline, CDR1 is KGHSH and CDR2 LQKENI. Trimming cost V 2 bases and J 6 bases; bases outside gene matches: 14. The CDR3 loop spans 19 amino acids.

This clone was seen at least ten times. The read gets to within 3 residues of the CDR3 end, and the germline J gene fills in the rest. The V and J genes are TRBV7-2 and TRBJ2-3, with TRBD2 matching over 8 bases. Trimming took 2 bases from V and 2 from J; bases not matched to a gene: 3. Germline loops: CDR1 SGHTA, CDR2 FQGNSA. The CDR3 totals 15 residues. The part of the CDR3 DNA that was read is TGTGCCAGCAGCTTATCGGGGGGGCACACAGATACG. Its translation: CASSLSGGHTDT. The whole CDR3 sequence reads CASSLSGGHTDTQYF.

This clone showed up many times. The read is 3 residues too short to cover the CDR3 end, so that end is filled in from the germline J gene. The V gene is TRBV7-6, the J gene TRBJ2-2; 15 bases match TRBD2. V lost 5 bases, J lost 5 bases, and 3 bases stayed unmatched. In germline, CDR1 is SGHVS, CDR2 FNYEAQ. The CDR3 is made up of 16 amino acids. The CDR3: CASSPGLAGGTGELFF. CDR3 DNA, as far as it was read: TGTGCCAGCAGCCCGGGACTAGCGGGGGGTACCGGGGAG.

This clone was detected many times. The DNA ends 3 residues before the CDR3 does, and the rest of the CDR3 is filled in from the germline J gene. V and J are TRBV5-1 and TRBJ2-7; tentatively, D is TRBD2 (6 bases). Per germline, CDR1 SGHRS and CDR2 YFSETQ. V lost 4 bases, J lost 2 bases, and 19 bases lay in between. The CDR3 contains 16 residues. Partial CDR3 DNA: TGCGCCAGCAGCATCCCAGGGAGGTGGGCGCCCTACGAG. It yields the protein CASSIPGRWAPYE. Given in full, the CDR3 is CASSIPGRWAPYEQYF.

This clone was counted at least ten times. The CDR3 sequence is CSATPGGAGGYNEQFF. The CDR3 bases that were read are TGCAGTGCTACCCCGGGGGGAGCGGGGGGGTACAATGAG. V gene TRBV20-1 combines with J gene TRBJ2-1; 10 positions agree with TRBD2. The CDR3 end is not reached by the read, which stops 3 residues before it; the germline J gene fills it in. The CDR3 runs 16 residues. Germline-derived CDR1 and CDR2 are DFQATT and SNEGSKA (reference sequence). The J segment lost 4 bases and the V segment lost 4 bases, leaving 10 bases of the junction unmatched.

Sample share makes this clone medium-sized (0.01 to 0.1%). The CDR3 end is not reached by the read, which stops 3 residues before it; the germline J gene fills it in. The chain is built from TRBV27 and TRBJ1-6; 7 nucleotides agree with TRBD1. The V and J ends lost 0 bases and 7 bases, in that order; junction bases with no gene match: 3. The germline gives CDR1 MNHEY, CDR2 SMNVEV (reference sequence). CDR3 length equals 15 residues. The covered CDR3 bases are TGTGCCAGCAGTTTATCCTCGGGACAGAATTCACCC. Residues: CASSLSSGQNSP. The CDR3, in full, reads CASSLSSGQNSPLHF.

This clone occurred many times. From the germline J gene comes the end of the CDR3, since the read stops 3 residues before it. The gene calls are TRBV5-4 and TRBJ2-3, with 9 bases fitting TRBD2. The V and J ends lost 0 bases and 2 bases, in that order; junction bases with no gene match: 4. This CDR3 contains 16 residues. The V gene's germline CDR1 is SGHNT and CDR2 YYREEE (reference sequence). CDR3 sequence: CASSLGGGAATDTQYF. Partial CDR3 DNA: TGTGCCAGCAGCTTGGGCGGGGGGGCGGCCACAGATACG.

This clone was observed many times. Incomplete CDR3 DNA: TGTGCCACCACCTTTCGGACAGAAGGGGGTGGCACTGAA. Translation: CATTFRTEGGGTE. The entire CDR3 protein is CATTFRTEGGGTEAFF. This rearrangement joins TRBV19 to TRBJ1-1; D is perhaps TRBD1 (6 bases). With the read ending 3 residues before the CDR3 end, the germline J gene is used to fill in that end. V was cut by 10 bases and J by 4 bases, with 25 bases left in between. The germline V gene has CDR1 LNHDA and CDR2 SQIVND (reference sequence). This CDR3 is 16 amino acids long.

This clone turned up a few times. Coverage ceases 3 residues before the CDR3 finishes, and the germline J gene fills in the end. V and J are TRBV20-1 and TRBJ1-2; TRBD1 might be the D (5 bases). This CDR3 contains 12 residues. Germline-derived CDR1 and CDR2 are DFQATT and SNEGSKA (reference sequence). Trimming stripped 8 bases from V and 2 bases from J, with 12 bases between. The CDR3 sequence: CSTNRRNYGYTF. CDR3 DNA, as far as it was read: TGCAGTACAAACAGGCGAAACTATGGC.

In its sample, this clone was seen many times. The missing CDR3 end, 3 residues past where the read stops, is filled in from the germline J gene. V usage is TRBV20-1 and J usage is TRBJ1-1, with TRBD1 matching 8 bases. The CDR3 spans 14 residues. Per germline, CDR1 DFQATT and CDR2 SNEGSKA (reference sequence). V was clipped by 0 bases and J by 6 bases; unmatched bases: 6. The CDR3 bases that were read are TGCAGTGCTAGAGACAGGGGGCGATGGTCTGAA. It yields the protein CSARDRGRWSE. The whole CDR3 protein is CSARDRGRWSEAFF.

This clone was seen repeatedly, ten times or more. The read terminates 3 residues ahead of where the CDR3 ends, so the germline J gene completes it. V is TRBV29-1 and J is TRBJ2-6; D is possibly TRBD1 (6 bases). Germline values: CDR1 SQVTM, CDR2 ANQGSEA. This CDR3 region has 17 residues. The V end lost 7 bases, the J end lost 2 bases, and 21 bases lay between the germline ends. The CDR3 sequence: CSARTGSILTGANVLTF. The sequenced CDR3 bases are TGCAGCGCCCGTACAGGGTCCATCTTAACTGGGGCCAACGTC. Together with reference TRBV29-1 and TRBJ2-6, the CDR3 gives the full variable domain: SAVISQKPSRDICQRGTSLTIQCQVDSQVTMMFWYRQQPGQSLTLIATANQGSEATYESGFVIDKFPISRPNLTFSTLTVSNMSPEDSSIYLCSARTGSILTGANVLTFGAGSRLTVL.

In its sample, this clone was seen many times. CDR3: CASSLFGTGELFF. Partial CDR3 DNA: TGTGCCAGCAGTTTATTCGGCACCGGGGAG. The chain carries TRBV27 and TRBJ2-2; D is uncertain. The read gets to within 3 residues of the CDR3 end, and the germline J gene fills in the rest. V was clipped by 1 base and J by 4 bases, with 4 bases between them. In germline, CDR1 is MNHEY, CDR2 SMNVEV (reference sequence). The CDR3 totals 13 residues.

This clone was found many times. The sequenced fragment ends 3 residues before the CDR3 boundary, so the rest is inferred from the germline J gene. The chain carries TRBV10-3 and TRBJ2-5; TRBD1 matches 8 bases. The CDR3 runs 14 residues. Germline trimming cut 10 bases from V and 2 bases from J; bases unmatched to any gene: 9. In germline, CDR1 is ENHRY, CDR2 SYGVKD. The CDR3 protein is CATHSTGDQETQYF. The part of the CDR3 DNA that was read is TGTGCCACCCACTCGACAGGGGATCAAGAGACC.

This clone was detected ten times or more. The read is 3 residues too short to cover the CDR3 end, so that end is filled in from the germline J gene. The chain joins TRBV5-1 to TRBJ1-6, with TRBD1 identical over 10 bases. Trimming removed 4 bases from V and 10 bases from J; junction bases left unmatched: 8. This CDR3 has 15 residues. The germline V gene has CDR1 SGHRS and CDR2 YFSETQ. The CDR3 sequence is CASSMDRGSYSPLHF. The CDR3 bases that were read are TGCGCCAGCAGCATGGACAGGGGGTCTTACTCACCC.

This clone counts as medium-sized. The read finishes 3 residues shy of the CDR3 end, and the germline J gene is used to complete it. The chain combines TRBV5-6 with TRBJ2-5; 9 bases align to TRBD2. V gave up 4 bases and J gave up 4 bases; unmatched junction bases: 5. Germline V gene data show CDR1 as SGHDT and CDR2 as YYEEEE. This CDR3 comprises 14 residues. CDR3 DNA, as far as it was read: TGTGCCAGCAGCGACTGGACTAGCGCAGAGACC. This sequence encodes CASSDWTSAET. In full, the CDR3 is CASSDWTSAETQYF.

This clone showed up many times. The junction departs from germline at one end; a sequencing error may be responsible. Coverage ceases 3 residues before the CDR3 finishes, and the germline J gene fills in the end. This rearrangement joins TRBV4-2 to TRBJ2-7; no reliable D call. The CDR3 contains 14 residues. Germline CDR1 LGHNA, CDR2 YNFKEQ. Incomplete CDR3 DNA: TGCGCCAGCAGCCCTCGAGCCCTTGGCTACGAG. It codes for CASSPRALGYE. The whole CDR3 sequence reads CASSPRALGYEQYF.

This clone was counted at least ten times. The read ends 3 residues early relative to the CDR3; the germline J gene fills the gap. V is TRBV6-1 and J is TRBJ2-7, with 7 bases aligning to TRBD1. J lost 2 bases, V lost 4 bases, and 8 bases had no gene match. This CDR3 is 15 amino acids long. The V gene's germline CDR1 is MNHNS and CDR2 SASEGT. The DNA read from the CDR3 is TGTGCCAGCAGTGCGGGCCGGGACAGCACCTACGAG. Translation gives CASSAGRDSTYE. The CDR3 in its entirety is CASSAGRDSTYEQYF.

This clone was picked up many times. From the germline J gene comes the end of the CDR3, since the read stops 3 residues before it. The chain employs TRBV7-3 and TRBJ2-3, with 10 bases that match TRBD2. V lost 3 bases and J lost 4; bases outside the gene matches: 4. CDR3 length equals 15 residues. The germline V gene has CDR1 SGHTA and CDR2 FQGTGA. CDR3 region: CASSLSGGVSDTQYF. The CDR3 DNA, read in part, is TGTGCCAGCAGCTTGAGCGGGGGGGTGTCAGATACG.

In its sample, this clone was seen many times. Sequencing ends 3 residues short of the CDR3 end; the germline J gene provides the rest. The chain couples TRBV10-1 to TRBJ2-6, with a possible D match to TRBD1 (6 bases). Per germline, CDR1 WNHNN and CDR2 SYGVQD (reference sequence). This CDR3 is 16 amino acids long. V was clipped by 10 bases and J by 2 bases, with 18 bases between them. The CDR3 protein is CATFQGWVTGANVLTF. Partial CDR3 DNA: TGCGCCACCTTTCAGGGGTGGGTTACTGGGGCCAACGTC.